The 29 T cell receptor beta chains listed next were all sequenced from one sample in a study of blood T cell repertoires in COVID-19. The assay was immunoSEQ multiplex PCR, and TCRdb's table has in-frame clones only and misses some. This table has 300,000 to 400,000 clones, roughly 89% appearing once. The material sequenced was PBMCs or T cells enriched from blood (not recorded which). The origin of the receptors is a man aged 55 to 70 who had recovered from COVID-19.

The chain employs TRBV11-2 and TRBJ2-7, with TRBD2 matching over 13 bases. The CDR3 is 16 amino acids. Germline trimming cut 0 bases from V and 6 bases from J; bases unmatched to any gene: 5. Germline-derived CDR1 and CDR2 are SGHAT and FQNNGV. The CDR3: CASSLERLAGGGEQYF. The DNA of the CDR3 is TGTGCCAGCAGCTTAGAAAGACTAGCGGGAGGCGGCGAGCAGTACTTC.

This clone was seen only once. This chain uses TRBV5-6 with TRBJ1-5; D unresolved. V gave up 2 bases and J gave up 2 bases, with 11 bases separating them. Germline CDR1 SGHDT, CDR2 YYEEEE. CDR3 length equals 15 residues. The CDR3 loop is CASSFWASGNQPQHF. Here the CDR3 DNA reads TGTGCCAGCAGCTTTTGGGCGTCGGGCAATCAGCCCCAGCATTTT. The full variable domain, with the rest looked up from reference TRBV5-6 and TRBJ1-5, is DAGVTQSPTHLIKTRGQQVTLRCSPKSGHDTVSWYQQALGQGPQFIFQYYEEEERQRGNFPDRFSGHQFPNYSSELNVNALLLGDSALYLCASSFWASGNQPQHFGDGTRLSIL.

The rearrangement uses TRBV28 and TRBJ1-2; 8 bases fit TRBD1. V was clipped by 5 bases and J by 4 bases; unmatched bases: 9. The CDR3 loop spans 15 amino acids. Per germline, CDR1 MDHEN and CDR2 SYDVKM. CDR3 in amino acids: CASSMTGARAYGYTF. CDR3 bases: TGTGCCAGCAGTATGACAGGGGCGCGGGCCTATGGCTACACCTTC.

This clone occurred once. The rearrangement uses TRBV7-8 and TRBJ2-7, with 10 bases identical to TRBD1. The germline gives CDR1 SGHVS, CDR2 FQNEAQ. V gave up 2 bases and J gave up 4 bases; unmatched junction bases: 5. The CDR3 has 15 residues. CDR3 in amino acids: CASSLIDRGPYEQYF. The CDR3 coding sequence is TGTGCCAGCAGCTTAATTGACAGGGGGCCTTACGAGCAGTACTTC.

The chain recombines TRBV10-3 with TRBJ2-1; D is unresolved. V dropped 3 bases and J dropped 2 bases, with 8 bases sitting between them. The CDR3 length is 14 residues. Germline CDR1 is ENHRY and CDR2 is SYGVKD. In nucleotides, the CDR3 is TGTGCCATCAGTGAAACAGACCCCTACAATGAGCAGTTCTTC. This codes for CAISETDPYNEQFF.

This chain links TRBV4-3 with TRBJ2-7, with 14 bases matching TRBD2. V shed 0 bases, J shed 1 base, and the junction held 8 bases outside the gene matches. Looked up from germline, CDR1 is LGHNA and CDR2 is YSLEER. CDR3 length: 19 amino acids. The CDR3 nucleotides are TGCGCCAGCAGCCAAGACCGACTAGCGGGAGGGGGAGTTTCCTACGAGCAGTACTTC. This codes for CASSQDRLAGGGVSYEQYF.

The genes are TRBV28 and TRBJ2-3; 9 bases are a match to TRBD2. This CDR3 is 15 amino acids long. Germline assignment: CDR1 MDHEN and CDR2 SYDVKM. V lost 4 bases and J lost 4; bases outside the gene matches: 6. The CDR3 coding sequence is TGTGCCAGCAGTTCCTTAGCGGGAGAGGCAGATACGCAGTATTTT. Its protein product is CASSSLAGEADTQYF.

The V gene is TRBV7-2, the J gene TRBJ1-1; 7 bases match TRBD1. Per germline, CDR1 SGHTA and CDR2 FQGNSA. The CDR3 length is 14 residues. J lost 4 bases, V lost 7 bases, and 9 bases had no gene match. The CDR3 region has the DNA TGTGCCAGCAACGTACAGGGGATTGGCACTGAAGCTTTCTTT. Protein: CASNVQGIGTEAFF.

This clone was detected only once. The chain has TRBV20-1 and TRBJ2-2; 11 positions agree with TRBD2. This CDR3 has 16 amino acids. J gave up 5 bases and V 3 bases, and 8 bases lay outside the gene matches. CDR1 is DFQATT, CDR2 SNEGSKA, per germline (reference sequence). CDR3: CSASESSGRSTGELFF. CDR3 sequence (DNA): TGCAGTGCTAGTGAATCTAGCGGGAGGTCGACCGGGGAGCTGTTTTTT.

V usage is TRBV7-3 and J usage is TRBJ2-3; the match to TRBD2 covers 13 bases. V was clipped by 3 bases and J by 5 bases; unmatched bases: 11. This CDR3 is 18 amino acids long. The germline V gene has CDR1 SGHTA and CDR2 FQGTGA. The CDR3: CASSLGRTSGSRGDTQYF. The CDR3 DNA follows: TGTGCCAGCAGCTTGGGAAGGACTAGCGGGAGTAGAGGAGATACGCAGTATTTT.

The genes are TRBV18 and TRBJ1-6, with D perhaps matching TRBD1 (5 bases). In germline, CDR1 is KGHSH, CDR2 LQKENI. This CDR3 is built from 14 residues. The V and J ends lost 3 bases and 7 bases respectively, with 10 bases between them. The CDR3 DNA reads TGTGCCAGCTCACCCGACAGCCTCAATTCACCCCTCCACTTT. Translating gives CASSPDSLNSPLHF.

The count of this clone is one. This chain joins TRBV19 and TRBJ1-3, with no clear D. The V gene's germline CDR1 is LNHDA and CDR2 SQIVND (reference sequence). This CDR3 has 14 amino acids. V was pared by 3 bases and J by 2 bases, with 8 bases between. The CDR3, as DNA: TGTGCCAGTAGTATCGTCACAGCTGGAAACACCATATATTTT. Translated, it gives CASSIVTAGNTIYF. Looking up the rest from reference TRBV19 and TRBJ1-3 gives the full variable domain: DGGITQSPKYLFRKEGQNVTLSCEQNLNHDAMYWYRQDPGQGLRLIYYSQIVNDFQKGDIAEGYSVSREKKESFPLTVTSAQKNPTAFYLCASSIVTAGNTIYFGEGSWLTVV.

This chain uses TRBV2 with TRBJ1-1; D not resolved. V was shortened by 7 bases and J by 3 bases, with 9 bases between the two germline ends. Germline V gene lookup returns CDR1 SNHLY and CDR2 FYNNEI. The CDR3 spans 12 residues. The CDR3 nucleotides read TGTGCCAGCACAGGAAGTGACACTGAAGCTTTCTTT. Protein: CASTGSDTEAFF.

V gene TRBV4-2 combines with J gene TRBJ2-5; no clear D gene. Germline lookup yields CDR1 LGHNA and CDR2 YNFKEQ. V was pared by 1 base and J by 0 bases, with 9 bases between. The CDR3 loop spans 15 amino acids. The CDR3 bases are TGTGCCAGCAGCCAAGGTTATTCGTACCAAGAGACCCAGTACTTC. This sequence encodes CASSQGYSYQETQYF.

V usage is TRBV28 and J usage is TRBJ1-2; TRBD1 matches at 11 bases. Germline loops: CDR1 MDHEN, CDR2 SYDVKM. Unmatched junction bases numbered 7, after V lost 3 bases and J lost 7 bases. The CDR3 extends over 15 amino acids. This CDR3 is CASSFKGTGGVGYTF. The DNA of the CDR3 is TGTGCCAGCAGTTTTAAAGGGACAGGGGGTGTTGGCTACACCTTC.

This sequence joins TRBV28 and TRBJ1-2; D remains ambiguous. Trimming took 5 bases from V and 3 from J, leaving 10 bases between them. The CDR3 extends over 13 amino acids. Per germline, CDR1 MDHEN and CDR2 SYDVKM. CDR3 DNA sequence: TGTGCCAGCAGTCCCTCGGGAGACTATGGCTACACCTTC. This codes for CASSPSGDYGYTF.

This chain links TRBV30 with TRBJ1-4; 8 bases are a match to TRBD1. The CDR3 is 13 residues long. The germline V gene has CDR1 GTSNPN and CDR2 SVGIG (reference sequence). J was trimmed by 7 bases and V by 3 bases; bases with no gene match: 4. DNA of the CDR3: TGTGCCTGGAGCCCGGGGACAGGTGAAAAACTGTTTTTT. As protein: CAWSPGTGEKLFF.

The genes are TRBV28 and TRBJ2-1; the match to TRBD2 covers 10 bases. This CDR3 has 16 amino acids. Germline CDR1 MDHEN, CDR2 SYDVKM. The ends lost 5 bases at V and 3 bases at J; junction bases unmatched: 7. The CDR3 nucleotides are TGTGCCAGCAGTCCGCTAGCGGGAGAAGACTACAATGAGCAGTTCTTC. Its protein is CASSPLAGEDYNEQFF.

This sequence joins TRBV5-1 and TRBJ2-3; 12 nucleotides line up with TRBD2. Per the germline V gene, CDR1 is SGHRS and CDR2 is YFSETQ. The CDR3 has 17 amino acids. V was pared by 4 bases and J by 0 bases, with 6 bases of the junction left unmatched. CDR3 in DNA: TGCGCCAGCAGCCCAACCCTAGCGGGAGGGAGCACAGATACGCAGTATTTT. Protein: CASSPTLAGGSTDTQYF.

The rearrangement uses TRBV6-5 and TRBJ2-7, with a weak D call TRBD1 (6 bases). There are 16 residues in the CDR3. CDR1 MNHEY and CDR2 SVGAGI come from the germline V gene. V lost 2 bases and J lost 3, with 17 bases in between. The CDR3 DNA follows: TGTGCCAGCAGTTACGCCACAGGGCCGACATACTACGAGCAGTACTTC. This encodes CASSYATGPTYYEQYF.

This chain joins TRBV20-1 and TRBJ2-7, with D perhaps TRBD2 (5 bases). The CDR3 has 11 amino acids. Germline loops: CDR1 DFQATT, CDR2 SNEGSKA (reference sequence). Trimming cost V 5 bases and J 7 bases, with 12 bases left between them. The CDR3 nucleotides are TGCAGTGCTCAAAGGAGGCAAGAGCAGTACTTC. Translation: CSAQRRQEQYF.

The rearrangement links TRBV11-2 to TRBJ2-3; 12 bases are a match to TRBD1. V was clipped by 5 bases and J by 4 bases; unmatched bases: 4. The CDR3 has 15 residues. Germline CDR1 reads SGHAT; CDR2 reads FQNNGV. CDR3 sequence reads: CASSPGTGGADTQYF. The CDR3 nucleotides read TGTGCCAGCAGCCCAGGGACAGGGGGCGCAGATACGCAGTATTTT.

CDR3 nucleotide sequence: TGTGCCAGCAGTTTTTCCACTACAGATACGCAGTATTTT. Its protein is CASSFSTTDTQYF. This chain uses TRBV28 with TRBJ2-3, with D uncertain. The germline V and J ends were trimmed by 3 bases and 3 bases, with 7 bases remaining between them. This CDR3 is 13 amino acids long. The V gene's germline CDR1 is MDHEN and CDR2 SYDVKM.

The V and J genes are TRBV18 and TRBJ2-5; 10 bases align to TRBD1. CDR1 is KGHSH, CDR2 LQKENI, per germline. This CDR3 has 17 residues. After removal of 4 bases from V and 5 bases from J, the junction contained 13 bases not matched to a gene. The CDR3 sequence: CASSQGTGVSPWETQYF. The CDR3 bases are TGTGCCAGCTCACAGGGGACAGGGGTATCTCCCTGGGAGACCCAGTACTTC. Full variable domain (outside the CDR3, taken from reference TRBV18 and TRBJ2-5): NAGVMQNPRHLVRRRGQEARLRCSPMKGHSHVYWYRQLPEEGLKFMVYLQKENIIDESGMPKERFSAEFPKEGPSILRIQQVVRGDSAAYFCASSQGTGVSPWETQYFGPGTRLLVL.

The CDR3 region is CASSLRGYGYTF. The CDR3 nucleotides are TGTGCCAGCAGCTTGAGGGGTTATGGCTACACCTTC. The chain links TRBV5-6 to TRBJ1-2; tentative D call: TRBD1 (5 bases). CDR1 and CDR2 (germline): SGHDT, YYEEEE. The V end was cut by 1 base, the J end by 5 bases, with 6 bases between. The CDR3 is 12 residues long. The full variable domain, in which reference TRBV5-6 and TRBJ1-2 provide the parts outside the CDR3, is DAGVTQSPTHLIKTRGQQVTLRCSPKSGHDTVSWYQQALGQGPQFIFQYYEEEERQRGNFPDRFSGHQFPNYSSELNVNALLLGDSALYLCASSLRGYGYTFGSGTRLTVV.

The V gene is TRBV29-1, the J gene TRBJ1-3, with D maybe TRBD1 (5 bases). The CDR3 has 13 residues. Germline V gene sequence: CDR1 SQVTM, CDR2 ANQGSEA. The V end lost 3 bases, the J end lost 2 bases, and 8 bases lay between the germline ends. The CDR3 nucleotides are TGCAGCGTTGAGCCCAGGGCTGGAAACACCATATATTTT. Translating gives CSVEPRAGNTIYF.

This chain connects TRBV28 to TRBJ2-3; TRBD2 matches at 8 bases. J was trimmed by 14 bases and V by 7 bases; bases with no gene match: 17. This CDR3 contains 14 residues. Germline V gives CDR1 MDHEN, CDR2 SYDVKM. CDR3 DNA: TGTGCCAGCACCCCGTCGACTAGCGCTAATTGGATGTATTTT. Encoded protein: CASTPSTSANWMYF.

The V call is TRBV7-6, the J call TRBJ2-7; D perhaps matches TRBD2 (7 bases). V was shortened by 5 bases and J by 2 bases, with 22 bases between the two germline ends. CDR1 SGHVS and CDR2 FNYEAQ come from the germline V gene. This CDR3 has 17 amino acids. This CDR3 is CASSKSGVWGGTYEQYF. CDR3 DNA sequence: TGTGCCAGCAGCAAGTCAGGGGTATGGGGGGGAACCTACGAGCAGTACTTC.

The V gene is TRBV5-6, the J gene TRBJ1-5, with 9 bases aligning to TRBD1. CDR3 length: 15 residues. Trimming cost V 4 bases and J 6 bases; bases outside gene matches: 8. CDR1 and CDR2 (germline): SGHDT, YYEEEE. CDR3 in amino acids: CASSRNRGLGQPQHF. The CDR3 region has the DNA TGTGCCAGCAGCAGGAACAGGGGGCTTGGTCAGCCCCAGCATTTT.